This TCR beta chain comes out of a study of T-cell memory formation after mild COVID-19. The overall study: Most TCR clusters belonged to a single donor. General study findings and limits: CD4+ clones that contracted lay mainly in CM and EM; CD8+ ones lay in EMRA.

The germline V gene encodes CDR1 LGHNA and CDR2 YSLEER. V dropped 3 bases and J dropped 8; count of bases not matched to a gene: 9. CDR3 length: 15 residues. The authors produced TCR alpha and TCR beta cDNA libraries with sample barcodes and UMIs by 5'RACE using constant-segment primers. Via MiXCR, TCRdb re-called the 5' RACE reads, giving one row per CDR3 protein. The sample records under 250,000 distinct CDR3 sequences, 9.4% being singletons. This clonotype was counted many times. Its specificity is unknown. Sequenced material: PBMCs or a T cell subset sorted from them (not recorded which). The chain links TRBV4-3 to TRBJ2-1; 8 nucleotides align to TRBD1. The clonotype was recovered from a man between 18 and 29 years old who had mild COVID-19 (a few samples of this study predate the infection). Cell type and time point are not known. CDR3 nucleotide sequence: TGCGCCAGCAGCCAGACGACAGGGGTAACTGATGAGCAGTTCTTC. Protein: CASSQTTGVTDEQFF.